This entry lists 27 T cell receptor beta chains sequenced from one sample in a study of blood T cell repertoires in COVID-19. Produced via immunoSEQ multiplex PCR; TCRdb's table is partial and in-frame only. Here the sample spans fewer than 250,000 clones, approximately 84% being singletons. Sequenced sample: peripheral blood. The receptor set was obtained from a woman older than 75 with acute or convalescent COVID-19.

The gene calls are TRBV18 and TRBJ2-7; D gene ambiguous. V lost 2 bases to trimming and J lost 6 bases, with 11 bases between them. Germline V gives CDR1 KGHSH, CDR2 LQKENI. The length of the CDR3 is 13 residues. This chain's CDR3 is CASSPVYSGEQYF. The CDR3, as DNA: TGTGCCAGCTCACCAGTCTACTCGGGCGAGCAGTACTTC.

This sequence joins TRBV4-2 and TRBJ2-7; D ambiguous. This CDR3 region has 13 residues. Trimming shortened V by 1 base and J by 4 bases, and 8 bases separated the two germline ends. Germline assignment: CDR1 LGHNA and CDR2 YNFKEQ. The CDR3 coding sequence is TGTGCCAGCAGCCAAGGGCTGAATTACGAGCAGTACTTC. Its translation is CASSQGLNYEQYF.

The chain combines TRBV27 with TRBJ2-7, with 14 bases lining up with TRBD2. The CDR3 extends over 14 amino acids. Trimming cost V 6 bases and J 3 bases; bases outside gene matches: 1. The germline V gene encodes CDR1 MNHEY and CDR2 SMNVEV (reference sequence). The CDR3 nucleotides read TGTGCCAGCAGGGGACTAGCGGGAGTCTACGAGCAGTACTTC. This translates into CASRGLAGVYEQYF.

V gene TRBV2 combines with J gene TRBJ2-3, with unresolved D. Per the germline V gene, CDR1 is SNHLY and CDR2 is FYNNEI. The V gene lost 6 bases and the J gene lost 2 bases, with 12 bases spanning the gap. The length of the CDR3 is 14 residues. CDR3 sequence reads: CASRLQAITDTQYF. In nucleotides, the CDR3 is TGTGCCAGCAGACTTCAGGCGATCACAGATACGCAGTATTTT.

V gene TRBV28 combines with J gene TRBJ1-1, with 11 bases aligning to TRBD1. Trimming at V came to 5 bases and at J to 3 bases, leaving 11 bases not matched to a gene. This CDR3 is built from 17 residues. The germline V gene has CDR1 MDHEN and CDR2 SYDVKM. The CDR3 here is CASSNTGTGGSYTEAFF. The CDR3 coding sequence is TGTGCCAGCAGTAACACCGGGACAGGGGGTTCCTACACTGAAGCTTTCTTT.

The gene calls are TRBV30 and TRBJ1-6, with a possible D match to TRBD1 (6 bases). The CDR3 covers 14 residues. The germline V gene encodes CDR1 GTSNPN and CDR2 SVGIG (reference sequence). The V and J ends lost 8 bases and 7 bases respectively, with 18 bases between them. DNA for the CDR3: TGTGCCGGAAATTCCGCCGGACAGAATTCACCCCTCCACTTT. Its translation: CAGNSAGQNSPLHF. Full variable domain (outside the CDR3, taken from reference TRBV30 and TRBJ1-6): SQTIHQWPATLVQPVGSPLSLECTVEGTSNPNLYWYRQAAGRGLQLLFYSVGIGQISSEVPQNLSASRPQDRQFILSSKKLLLSDSGFYLCAGNSAGQNSPLHFGNGTRLTVT.

V is TRBV7-9 and J is TRBJ2-3; D ambiguous. This CDR3 contains 14 residues. V lost 3 bases to trimming and J lost 3 bases, with 10 bases between them. CDR1 SEHNR and CDR2 FQNEAQ come from the germline V gene (reference sequence). CDR3 nucleotide sequence: TGTGCCAGCAGCTTCGATCGGAGTACAGATACGCAGTATTTT. Its protein is CASSFDRSTDTQYF.

This rearrangement joins TRBV4-2 to TRBJ1-2; 9 nucleotides match TRBD1. V lost 4 bases to trimming and J lost 4 bases; unmatched junction nucleotides: 10. This CDR3 spans 16 amino acids. Germline assignment: CDR1 LGHNA and CDR2 YNFKEQ. The CDR3 loop reads CASSRAGTGTAYGYTF. CDR3 nucleotides: TGTGCCAGCAGCCGAGCCGGGACAGGGACGGCCTATGGCTACACCTTC.

The table lists this clone with a few counts. This chain connects TRBV2 to TRBJ1-3, with D tentatively TRBD1 (6 bases). Germline CDR1 SNHLY, CDR2 FYNNEI. CDR3 length equals 14 residues. Trimming removed 10 bases at V and 0 bases at J, with 13 bases between. The CDR3 is CATEADSSGNTIYF. DNA of the CDR3: TGTGCCACGGAGGCGGACAGCTCTGGAAACACCATATATTTT.

The V gene is TRBV4-1, the J gene TRBJ1-4; D possibly corresponds to TRBD1 (5 bases). CDR3 length: 16 amino acids. In germline, CDR1 is MGHRA, CDR2 YSYEKL. V was pared by 0 bases and J by 7 bases, with 15 bases between. Here the CDR3 reads CASSQDRVGRSEKLFF. CDR3 coding DNA: TGCGCCAGCAGCCAAGATCGGGTGGGGCGGAGTGAAAAACTGTTTTTT.

A single count supports this clone. The chain recombines TRBV28 with TRBJ2-7; D is perhaps TRBD1 (6 bases). The germline gives CDR1 MDHEN, CDR2 SYDVKM. The CDR3 has 17 amino acids. Trimming removed 2 bases from V and 1 base from J, with 18 bases in between. The CDR3 DNA follows: TGTGCCAGCAGTTTAAGGGGGACGGGCGTCCTTTCCTACGAGCAGTACTTC. Its protein product is CASSLRGTGVLSYEQYF. Filled out from reference TRBV28 and TRBJ2-7, the complete variable domain reads DVKVTQSSRYLVKRTGEKVFLECVQDMDHENMFWYRQDPGLGLRLIYFSYDVKMKEKGDIPEGYSVSREKKERFSLILESASTNQTSMYLCASSLRGTGVLSYEQYFGPGTRLTVT.

J is TRBJ1-2 and V is TRBV19, with 11 bases lining up with TRBD1. V lost 9 bases to trimming and J lost 8 bases; unmatched junction nucleotides: 8. The CDR3 covers 13 residues. Germline V gives CDR1 LNHDA, CDR2 SQIVND (reference sequence). CDR3 residues: CASGQGAQLGYTF. The CDR3 bases are TGTGCCAGCGGACAGGGGGCTCAACTAGGCTACACCTTC.

V is TRBV6-5 and J is TRBJ2-6; D remains ambiguous. V shed 0 bases and J shed 2 bases, with 8 bases lying between them. Germline CDR1 MNHEY, CDR2 SVGAGI. This CDR3 has 16 residues. The CDR3 loop reads CASSYSITTGANVLTF. CDR3 nucleotide sequence: TGTGCCAGCAGTTACTCGATAACAACTGGGGCCAACGTCCTGACTTTC.

The J gene is TRBJ2-7, the V gene TRBV6-2 or TRBV6-3; 8 bases are shared with TRBD1. The V gene's germline CDR1 is MNHEY and CDR2 SVGEGT. The CDR3 extends over 15 amino acids. The V and J ends lost 2 bases and 2 bases, in that order; junction bases with no gene match: 5. In DNA form, the CDR3 reads TGTGCCAGCAGTTACAGAGGACAGGGCCCCTACGAGCAGTACTTC. It is translated as CASSYRGQGPYEQYF.

In this sample, this clone turned up a few times. The genes are TRBV19 and TRBJ1-5; D is uncertain. V was clipped by 7 bases and J by 4 bases, with 20 bases between them. The CDR3 length is 16 residues. The germline V gene encodes CDR1 LNHDA and CDR2 SQIVND (reference sequence). The DNA of the CDR3 is TGTGCCAGTACCTCCCGGGTAAGGCAGAATAATCAGCCCCAGCATTTT. Its translation is CASTSRVRQNNQPQHF.

The V call is TRBV5-1, the J call TRBJ2-5; D remains ambiguous. There are 13 residues in the CDR3. V lost 0 bases, J lost 3 bases, and 6 bases lay in between. Germline V gene data show CDR1 as SGHRS and CDR2 as YFSETQ. CDR3 loop: CASSLVTEETQYF. The DNA for the CDR3 is TGCGCCAGCAGCTTGGTAACGGAAGAGACCCAGTACTTC.

The CDR3 bases are TGTGCTAGTGGTTTTATGATAGCGGGGGGGGCCCCCTACGAGCAGTACTTC. It specifies CASGFMIAGGAPYEQYF. The gene calls are TRBV12-5 and TRBJ2-7; TRBD2 matches 11 bases. The CDR3 runs 17 residues. V shed 3 bases, J shed 2 bases, and the junction held 9 bases outside the gene matches. CDR1 and CDR2 (germline): LGHNT, FRNRAP.

The chain is built from TRBV6-5 and TRBJ2-7; D is possibly TRBD2 (6 bases). The germline CDR1 and CDR2 sequences are MNHEY and SVGAGI. V dropped 6 bases and J dropped 2 bases, with 11 bases sitting between them. This CDR3 comprises 13 residues. CDR3 in amino acids: CASRGTLAYEQYF. In DNA form, the CDR3 reads TGTGCCAGCAGAGGGACTTTAGCCTACGAGCAGTACTTC.

This clone was picked up a small number of times. The rearrangement joins TRBV7-3 to TRBJ1-1; D might be TRBD1 (6 bases). This CDR3 is 13 amino acids long. The V and J ends lost 4 bases and 5 bases respectively, with 11 bases between them. CDR1 and CDR2 (germline): SGHTA, FQGTGA. CDR3 amino acids: CASSSGTKTEAFF. CDR3 nucleotide sequence: TGTGCCAGCAGCTCCGGGACAAAGACTGAAGCTTTCTTT. The full variable domain, with the rest looked up from reference TRBV7-3 and TRBJ1-1, is GAGVSQTPSNKVTEKGKYVELRCDPISGHTALYWYRQSLGQGPEFLIYFQGTGAADDSGLPNDRFFAVRPEGSVSTLKIQRTERGDSAVYLCASSSGTKTEAFFGQGTRLTVV.

The V and J genes are TRBV6-2 or TRBV6-3 and TRBJ2-7; no reliable D call. Trimming cost V 2 bases and J 6 bases, with 17 bases left between them. This CDR3 has 15 amino acids. Germline V gives CDR1 MNHEY, CDR2 SVGEGT. This CDR3 is CASSYGMTLTPEQYF. For the CDR3, the DNA is TGTGCCAGCAGTTACGGTATGACTCTTACACCCGAGCAGTACTTC.

Written as DNA, the CDR3 is TGTGCCAGCAGCCAGGGGGGCAGGGGTGCAGATACGCAGTATTTT. Protein sequence: CASSQGGRGADTQYF. This chain links TRBV7-3 with TRBJ2-3; D perhaps matches TRBD1 (7 bases). CDR1 is SGHTA, CDR2 FQGTGA, per germline. The V end lost 5 bases, the J end lost 4 bases, and 16 bases lay between the germline ends. The CDR3 extends over 15 amino acids. Combining the CDR3 with reference TRBV7-3 and TRBJ2-3 gives the whole variable domain GAGVSQTPSNKVTEKGKYVELRCDPISGHTALYWYRQSLGQGPEFLIYFQGTGAADDSGLPNDRFFAVRPEGSVSTLKIQRTERGDSAVYLCASSQGGRGADTQYFGPGTRLTVL.

The V gene is TRBV5-1, the J gene TRBJ1-1; 10 nucleotides match TRBD1. V was clipped by 4 bases and J by 5 bases; unmatched bases: 5. The CDR3 runs to 14 residues. Per germline, CDR1 SGHRS and CDR2 YFSETQ. Written as DNA, the CDR3 is TGCGCCAGCAGCGGAGACAGGGGGCGGACTGAAGCTTTCTTT. This gives the protein CASSGDRGRTEAFF. The full variable domain, rest sourced from reference TRBV5-1 and TRBJ1-1, is KAGVTQTPRYLIKTRGQQVTLSCSPISGHRSVSWYQQTPGQGLQFLFEYFSETQRNKGNFPGRFSGRQFSNSRSEMNVSTLELGDSALYLCASSGDRGRTEAFFGQGTRLTVV.

The CDR3 region is CASSRDRAEITEAFF. CDR3 bases: TGTGCCAGCAGCCGGGACAGGGCCGAGATCACTGAAGCTTTCTTT. V is TRBV6-5 and J is TRBJ1-1, with 9 positions matching TRBD1. Germline V lookup: CDR1 MNHEY, CDR2 SVGAGI. The CDR3 contains 15 residues. Trimming took 6 bases from V and 4 from J; bases not matched to a gene: 9.

This chain connects TRBV4-3 to TRBJ1-1; maybe TRBD1 (5 bases). V lost 1 base, J lost 5 bases, and 14 bases lay in between. The CDR3 length is 15 residues. Germline V gene data show CDR1 as LGHNA and CDR2 as YSLEER. The CDR3 DNA sequence: TGCGCCAGCAGCCAAGTGTCCGGCGCAGGGACTGAAGCTTTCTTT. Its translation is CASSQVSGAGTEAFF.

This clone was counted a single time. The chain employs TRBV19 and TRBJ2-7; 8 bases fit TRBD1. Trimming at V came to 4 bases and at J to 3 bases, leaving 2 bases not matched to a gene. The CDR3 extends over 13 amino acids. The germline CDR1 and CDR2 sequences are LNHDA and SQIVND (reference sequence). CDR3 nucleotides: TGTGCCAGTAGTAGCGGACAGGGCTACGAGCAGTACTTC. It codes for CASSSGQGYEQYF.

Concerning this clone: One end of the junction is discordant with germline, which a read error may explain. The CDR3 region has the DNA TGTACCAGCAGCCAGATATCGGGTAGGGGGCATTCACCCCTCCACTTT. Translated, it gives CTSSQISGRGHSPLHF. The genes are TRBV4-2 and TRBJ1-6; 7 bases map to TRBD1. From germline, CDR1 is LGHNA and CDR2 YNFKEQ. The CDR3 length is 16 residues.

The CDR3 nucleotides read TGTGCCAGCAGTTACTCAGTGACCCAACTAGCAGGCGATGAGCAGTTCTTC. It translates to CASSYSVTQLAGDEQFF. This chain links TRBV6-2 or TRBV6-3 with TRBJ2-1; D may be TRBD2 (6 bases). Trimming took 0 bases from V and 8 from J, leaving 20 bases between them. This CDR3 has 17 residues. The germline V gene has CDR1 MNHEY and CDR2 SVGEGT.